This T cell receptor (beta chain) originates from a study of blood T cell repertoires in COVID-19. Across the whole study: Sample material is recorded as cDNA or gDNA derived from T cells, B-cell-depleted T cells, or PBMCs.

TCRdb's table, derived via immunoSEQ multiplex PCR, lists solely in-frame clones and lacks some. The repertoire holds 180,000 or so clones, with 80% to 90% as singletons. This CDR3 contains 15 residues. Per germline, CDR1 SGHTA and CDR2 FQGNSA. V dropped 2 bases and J dropped 5 bases, with 13 bases sitting between them. This TCR derives from a man aged 55 to 70 with acute or convalescent COVID-19. The chain has TRBV7-2 and TRBJ2-1; D unresolved. Sequenced: peripheral blood. The CDR3 DNA reads as TGTGCCAGCAGCTTAACGGTTAGAGTAGACAATGAGCAGTTCTTC. This codes for CASSLTVRVDNEQFF.